This T cell receptor beta chain was obtained from a study of cytotoxic CD8 clonotypes in ibrutinib-treated CLL. Overall study: Enrolment comprised around twelve relapsed/refractory and more than 14 treatment-naive patients; roughly 17 were IGHV unmutated.

Trimming shortened V by 5 bases and J by 4 bases, and 20 bases separated the two germline ends. The germline CDR1 and CDR2 sequences are SGHAT and FQNNGV. This CDR3 is 16 amino acids long. Libraries were prepared by immunoSEQ multiplex PCR; TCRdb keeps only in-frame clonotypes and omits some of them. The sample consists of some 300,000 clones, around four fifths of them appearing once. The chain is built from TRBV11-2 and TRBJ1-1, with D hard to call. This receptor was taken from a human donor with chronic lymphocytic leukemia. Source: PBMCs, taken before ibrutinib treatment. CDR3 in DNA: TGTGCCAGCAGCGTAACCGGGAGAACATCGGGCACTGAAGCTTTCTTT. This encodes CASSVTGRTSGTEAFF.